These 26 T cell receptor beta chains share one sample of origin, sequenced in a study of metastatic and nonmetastatic thyroid tumors. Ahead of thyroid surgery, no patient had received treatment of any kind. TCRdb re-analyzed the PCR reads using MiXCR. The sample comprises 15,000 to 18,000 clones, approximately 23% of which are singletons, and approximately 12% rests with the top ten. Sequencing used tumor tissue. All receptors come from a female donor with papillary thyroid cancer or a benign thyroid nodule (not recorded which). Some clones in this sample may be carry-over from other donors' samples.

The chain couples TRBV13 to TRBJ2-7, with a tentative D call TRBD2 (6 bases). The length of the CDR3 is 16 residues. The V end lost 2 bases, the J end lost 2 bases, and 16 bases lay between the germline ends. The germline V gene encodes CDR1 PRHDT and CDR2 FYEKMQ (reference sequence). The CDR3 is CASSLSAGGITYEQYF. Here the CDR3 DNA reads TGTGCCAGCAGCTTAAGCGCCGGCGGGATAACCTACGAGCAGTACTTC.

This rearrangement joins TRBV4-1 to TRBJ2-7; TRBD1 matches at 8 bases. The length of the CDR3 is 15 residues. Germline V gene sequence: CDR1 MGHRA, CDR2 YSYEKL. V gave up 6 bases and J gave up 2 bases; unmatched junction bases: 9. CDR3 amino acids: CASRLDRGTTYEQYF. DNA for the CDR3: TGCGCCAGCAGACTCGACAGGGGAACGACCTACGAGCAGTACTTC.

This clone rates as medium-sized. The gene calls are TRBV6-1 and TRBJ1-5, with 7 bases aligning to TRBD1. The germline V gene encodes CDR1 MNHNS and CDR2 SASEGT. V lost 6 bases, J lost 4 bases, and 0 bases stayed unmatched. CDR3 length: 12 amino acids. The CDR3: CASRTGNQPQHF. CDR3 in DNA: TGTGCCAGCAGGACAGGGAATCAGCCCCAGCATTTT.

This clone occurred a few times. CDR3 sequence reads: CASSLVQGKNEQYF. CDR3 coding DNA: TGTGCCAGCAGTTTAGTACAGGGCAAGAACGAGCAGTACTTC. The chain joins TRBV12-3 or TRBV12-4 to TRBJ2-7; D is perhaps TRBD1 (6 bases). The CDR3 contains 14 residues. Between the trimmed V and J ends, which lost 1 base and 5 bases, there was a span of 12 bases.

The rearrangement joins TRBV2 to TRBJ1-2; D is perhaps TRBD1 (5 bases). The CDR3 extends over 14 amino acids. Per the germline V gene, CDR1 is SNHLY and CDR2 is FYNNEI. V was pared by 9 bases and J by 4 bases, with 18 bases between. The CDR3 reads CASAPTVGSYGYTF. In DNA form, the CDR3 reads TGTGCCAGTGCCCCGACAGTTGGCAGCTATGGCTACACCTTC. The full variable domain, with the rest looked up from reference TRBV2 and TRBJ1-2, is EPEVTQTPSHQVTQMGQEVILRCVPISNHLYFYWYRQILGQKVEFLVSFYNNEISEKSEIFDDQFSVERPDGSNFTLKIRSTKLEDSAMYFCASAPTVGSYGYTFGSGTRLTVV.

V usage is TRBV5-1 and J usage is TRBJ1-4, with D maybe TRBD1 (5 bases). Germline V lookup: CDR1 SGHRS, CDR2 YFSETQ. CDR3 length: 16 residues. V was shortened by 4 bases and J by 0 bases, with 13 bases between the two germline ends. This chain's CDR3 is CASSPKDSATNEKLFF. In DNA, the CDR3 is TGCGCCAGCAGCCCTAAAGACAGTGCAACTAATGAAAAACTGTTTTTT.

In this sample, this clone turned up many times. The chain recombines TRBV5-1 with TRBJ1-2; a weak D match, TRBD1 (6 bases). Germline V gene lookup returns CDR1 SGHRS and CDR2 YFSETQ. The CDR3 runs to 14 residues. Trimming stripped 0 bases from V and 5 bases from J, with 11 bases between. The chain's CDR3 is CASSLAGGAYGYTF. CDR3 sequence (DNA): TGCGCCAGCAGCTTGGCGGGGGGCGCTTATGGCTACACCTTC.

CDR3 DNA: TGTGCCAGCAGCGCTAACCCCTCCTACGAGCAGTACTTC. Protein product: CASSANPSYEQYF. The gene calls are TRBV7-9 and TRBJ2-7; D gene unclear. V lost 5 bases to trimming and J lost 0 bases, with 8 bases between them. The CDR3 runs to 13 residues. Looked up from germline, CDR1 is SEHNR and CDR2 is FQNEAQ (reference sequence).

The V call is TRBV6-2 or TRBV6-3, the J call TRBJ2-7; TRBD2 matches 10 bases. V was clipped by 0 bases and J by 4 bases; unmatched bases: 6. The germline gives CDR1 MNHEY, CDR2 SVGEGT. The CDR3 is made up of 16 amino acids. The CDR3: CASSYSTSGTLYEQYF. The CDR3 region has the DNA TGTGCCAGCAGTTACTCCACTAGCGGGACCCTATACGAGCAGTACTTC.

The chain joins TRBV11-3 to TRBJ2-6; D gene ambiguous. The germline gives CDR1 SGHNT, CDR2 YENEEA. The CDR3 is 15 residues long. V shed 1 base and J shed 0 bases, with 4 bases lying between them. The CDR3 DNA sequence: TGTGCCAGCAGCTTAGGGATCTCTGGGGCCAACGTCCTGACTTTC. Protein product: CASSLGISGANVLTF.

In regard to this clone: The junction and the germline gene differ at one end; a read error may be behind it. The chain recombines TRBV6-4 with TRBJ2-3; 11 positions agree with TRBD2. The length of the CDR3 is 15 residues. Germline V gene lookup returns CDR1 MRHNA and CDR2 SNTAGT. CDR3: CTSSPTSGSADTQYF. The CDR3 bases are TGTACCAGCAGTCCTACTAGCGGGAGTGCAGATACGCAGTATTTT.

This chain links TRBV12-3 or TRBV12-4 with TRBJ1-4; D call uncertain. Trimming removed 6 bases at V and 5 bases at J, with 13 bases between. CDR3 length: 14 residues. The CDR3 reads CASRKEWSNEKLFF. In DNA form, the CDR3 reads TGTGCCAGCAGGAAGGAGTGGTCCAATGAAAAACTGTTTTTT.

This clone was seen repeatedly, ten times or more. The rearrangement joins TRBV6-1 to TRBJ2-1; the D gene is possibly TRBD2 (5 bases). The germline gives CDR1 MNHNS, CDR2 SASEGT. CDR3 length: 12 residues. V was clipped by 10 bases and J by 9 bases, with 16 bases between them. The CDR3 DNA reads TGTGCCATCACGGGATCGGGCAGTGAGCAGTTCTTC. Translating it yields CAITGSGSEQFF.

Turning to this clone: At one end, the junction sequence differs from germline, possibly due to a read error. The rearrangement links TRBV7-8 to TRBJ1-2; weak D call: TRBD1 (5 bases). Germline lookup yields CDR1 SGHVS and CDR2 FQNEAQ. The CDR3 is 15 residues long. The CDR3 DNA reads as TGTTCCAGCAGCTTGACAGTTTCGGCTAACTATGGCTACACCTTC. Encoded protein: CSSSLTVSANYGYTF.

The rearrangement uses TRBV19 and TRBJ1-5, with D possibly matching TRBD1 (5 bases). Germline-derived CDR1 and CDR2 are LNHDA and SQIVND (reference sequence). Trimming took 3 bases from V and 0 from J, leaving 9 bases between them. This CDR3 region has 15 residues. The CDR3 sequence: CASSMGHYSNQPQHF. The CDR3 nucleotides are TGTGCCAGTAGTATGGGGCACTATAGCAATCAGCCCCAGCATTTT.

This clone was seen repeatedly, ten times or more. The chain uses TRBV2 and TRBJ2-1, with D uncertain. The CDR3 length is 15 residues. V shed 4 bases and J shed 4 bases, with 14 bases lying between them. Germline values: CDR1 SNHLY, CDR2 FYNNEI. The CDR3 region is CASSATDQHYNEQFF. In nucleotides, the CDR3 is TGTGCCAGCAGTGCTACAGATCAGCATTACAATGAGCAGTTCTTC. The whole variable domain, remainder taken from reference TRBV2 and TRBJ2-1, is EPEVTQTPSHQVTQMGQEVILRCVPISNHLYFYWYRQILGQKVEFLVSFYNNEISEKSEIFDDQFSVERPDGSNFTLKIRSTKLEDSAMYFCASSATDQHYNEQFFGPGTRLTVL.

This clone was detected only a few times. The chain has TRBV19 and TRBJ1-1; no clear D. The CDR3 is 14 amino acids. Trimming removed 0 bases from V and 5 bases from J, with 10 bases in between. Looked up from germline, CDR1 is LNHDA and CDR2 is SQIVND (reference sequence). CDR3 sequence reads: CASSIDAGSTEAFF. CDR3 bases: TGTGCCAGTAGTATAGATGCAGGTTCGACTGAAGCTTTCTTT. Full variable domain (rest looked up from reference TRBV19 and TRBJ1-1): DGGITQSPKYLFRKEGQNVTLSCEQNLNHDAMYWYRQDPGQGLRLIYYSQIVNDFQKGDIAEGYSVSREKKESFPLTVTSAQKNPTAFYLCASSIDAGSTEAFFGQGTRLTVV.

This clone is labeled as medium-sized (0.01 to 0.1%). Here the CDR3 reads CASSEIPGTPPYEQYF. CDR3 bases: TGCGCCAGCAGTGAGATCCCCGGGACTCCTCCCTACGAGCAGTACTTC. V and J are TRBV10-2 and TRBJ2-7; D may be TRBD2 (6 bases). Germline V CDR1 and CDR2: WSHSY, SAAADI. This CDR3 has 16 residues. V lost 2 bases and J lost 2, with 16 bases in between.

The chain links TRBV7-3 to TRBJ1-1; D is ambiguous. The germline V gene has CDR1 SGHTA and CDR2 FQGTGA. The CDR3 is made up of 15 amino acids. Deletions cut 5 bases from V and 5 bases from J, with 18 bases between. This CDR3 reads CASSQTSTFGTEAFF. The CDR3 nucleotides are TGTGCCAGCAGCCAAACTTCTACTTTTGGGACTGAAGCTTTCTTT.

This chain uses TRBV5-1 with TRBJ2-1, with TRBD2 identical over 12 bases. Germline assignment: CDR1 SGHRS and CDR2 YFSETQ. The CDR3 has 15 residues. Trimming cost V 0 bases and J 8 bases; bases outside gene matches: 3. The CDR3 is CASSLGLAGVYEQFF. The DNA of the CDR3 is TGCGCCAGCAGCTTGGGACTAGCGGGGGTCTATGAGCAGTTCTTC.

This clone was counted between two and nine times. This chain connects TRBV27 to TRBJ2-4; the D gene is possibly TRBD2 (6 bases). This CDR3 comprises 13 residues. Germline-derived CDR1 and CDR2 are MNHEY and SMNVEV (reference sequence). Trimming pared 4 bases from V and 7 bases from J, leaving 11 bases between. The chain's CDR3 is CASSSGGTNIQYF. In DNA, the CDR3 is TGTGCCAGCAGTTCCGGGGGAACCAACATTCAGTACTTC.

This clone has ten or more counts. The chain couples TRBV6-1 to TRBJ2-5; the D call may be TRBD1 or TRBD2 (6 bases each). Looked up from germline, CDR1 is MNHNS and CDR2 is SASEGT. V dropped 8 bases and J dropped 2 bases, with 15 bases sitting between them. CDR3 length equals 14 residues. In DNA, the CDR3 is TGTGCCAGCGATCGAAGGGGGGCTCAAGAGACCCAGTACTTC. Encoded protein: CASDRRGAQETQYF.

About this clone: One end of the junction does not line up with germline, which may come from a read error. The V and J genes are TRBV20-1 and TRBJ2-7; D not resolved. The CDR3 is made up of 14 amino acids. Per the germline V gene, CDR1 is DFQATT and CDR2 is SNEGSKA (reference sequence). The CDR3 nucleotides read TGCAGTGCTAGAATTGGGATGCCACCCTACGATCAGTACTTC. As protein: CSARIGMPPYDQYF.

The V and J genes are TRBV5-1 and TRBJ1-2, with D perhaps TRBD1 (6 bases). Germline V CDR1 and CDR2: SGHRS, YFSETQ. The V end was cut by 0 bases, the J end by 6 bases, with 9 bases between. The CDR3 sequence is 13 residues long. The DNA for the CDR3 is TGCGCCAGCAGCTTGGCCGAGGGGGATGGCTACACCTTC. This encodes CASSLAEGDGYTF.

This chain uses TRBV9 with TRBJ2-3, with 11 bases lining up with TRBD2. The V and J ends lost 3 bases and 6 bases, in that order; junction bases with no gene match: 6. CDR1 SGDLS and CDR2 YYNGEE come from the germline V gene. This CDR3 has 15 residues. The CDR3 DNA reads TGTGCCAGCAGCGCAATAGCGGGAGGGCTGGATACGCAGTATTTT. This translates into CASSAIAGGLDTQYF.

This clone was found many times. The chain links TRBV19 to TRBJ2-2; 11 nucleotides agree with TRBD2. Germline loops: CDR1 LNHDA, CDR2 SQIVND (reference sequence). The CDR3 consists of 15 residues. Trimming cost V 1 base and J 6 bases; bases outside gene matches: 1. As DNA, the CDR3 is TGTGCCAGTAGTATAGTAGCGGGAGGGCCCGGGGAGCTGTTTTTT. This translates into CASSIVAGGPGELFF.